A single sample is the source of the 2 T cell receptor beta chains below, sequenced in a study of T cell responses to AZD1222 COVID-19 vaccine. Libraries were prepared by immunoSEQ multiplex PCR; TCRdb keeps only in-frame clonotypes and omits some of them. This sample has 150,000 to 170,000 clones, with roughly nine tenths found just once. Sample: peripheral blood, taken on day 0 of AZD1222 vaccination. Every receptor here comes from an adult in good health.

The V and J genes are TRBV6-1 and TRBJ1-2; D remains ambiguous. Trimming stripped 10 bases from V and 4 bases from J, with 19 bases between. Germline assignment: CDR1 MNHNS and CDR2 SASEGT. The CDR3 covers 14 residues. Here the CDR3 reads CATSLGRPFYGYTF. Written as DNA, the CDR3 is TGTGCCACCTCCCTTGGAAGACCATTCTATGGCTACACCTTC.

This chain connects TRBV28 to TRBJ1-6, with 9 bases identical to TRBD1. V lost 8 bases and J lost 9; bases outside the gene matches: 11. Germline lookup yields CDR1 MDHEN and CDR2 SYDVKM. This CDR3 contains 15 residues. The CDR3 sequence: CASLTGGRSGSPLHF. In DNA, the CDR3 is TGTGCCAGCCTGACAGGGGGGCGCTCTGGTTCACCCCTCCACTTT. Variable domain in full (rest from reference TRBV28 and TRBJ1-6): DVKVTQSSRYLVKRTGEKVFLECVQDMDHENMFWYRQDPGLGLRLIYFSYDVKMKEKGDIPEGYSVSREKKERFSLILESASTNQTSMYLCASLTGGRSGSPLHFGNGTRLTVT.